The present TCR beta chain was sequenced within a study of chemoradiotherapy in HPV16-positive cancers. This CDR3 is built from 16 residues. V shed 3 bases and J 5 bases; nucleotides not matched to a gene: 12. Germline lookup yields CDR1 MNHEY and CDR2 SMNVEV (reference sequence). Only in-frame clones appear in the TCRdb table, and some are missing; sequencing was by immunoSEQ multiplex PCR. Of some 5,900 clones listed, approximately 79% are singletons. This specimen was tumor tissue, taken from a patient who underwent chemoradiotherapy. V and J are TRBV27 and TRBJ2-5; 7 positions match TRBD1. This receptor was obtained from a human donor with HPV-associated anogenital cancer. CDR3 nucleotides: TGTGCCAGCAGTTTTACAGGGGCCCCATGGGGGGAGACCCAGTACTTC. Its translation is CASSFTGAPWGETQYF.